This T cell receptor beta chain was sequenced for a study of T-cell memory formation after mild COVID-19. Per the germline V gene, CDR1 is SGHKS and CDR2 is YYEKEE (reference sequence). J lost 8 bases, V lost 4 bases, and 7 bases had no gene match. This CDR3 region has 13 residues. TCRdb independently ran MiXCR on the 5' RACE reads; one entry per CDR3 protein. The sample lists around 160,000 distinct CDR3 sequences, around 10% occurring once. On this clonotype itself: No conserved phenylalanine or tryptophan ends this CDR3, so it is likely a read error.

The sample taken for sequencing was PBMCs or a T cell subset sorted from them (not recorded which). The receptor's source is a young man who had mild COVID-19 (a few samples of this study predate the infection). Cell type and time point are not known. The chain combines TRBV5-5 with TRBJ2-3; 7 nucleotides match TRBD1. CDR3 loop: CASSRTRDSTQYL. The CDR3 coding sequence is TGTGCCAGCAGCCGAACTCGGGACAGTACGCAGTATTTG.